This TCR beta chain stems from a study of CD8 T cells in Susac syndrome. In germline, CDR1 is PRHDT, CDR2 FYEKMQ (reference sequence). Trimming left V 10 bases short and J 4 bases short, with 17 bases between. The CDR3 totals 13 residues. As concerns this clonotype: As yet, its antigen is unknown.

An input of about 0.5 to 1 ug of RNA was subjected to reverse transcription using random hexamers. Amplification of TCR beta CDR3 was carried out by immunoSEQ multiplex PCR, which covered 54 Vbeta and 13 Jbeta segments. Each CDR3 protein gets one entry after TCRdb re-called the immunoSEQ multiplex PCR reads with MiXCR. This sample has approximately 300,000 distinct CDR3 sequences, with about 88% found just once. The study, taken as a whole, reports: The TCR sequencing and HLA analysis in the study involved a relatively small number of individuals, as the study acknowledged.

Relapsing-remitting disease, either stable or active, was present in the treatment-naive patients who were the multiple sclerosis controls. TEMRA cells were FACS-enriched, unlike CD8+ and CD4+ T cells, which were negatively isolated. The source is a human donor with multiple sclerosis. Sample: CD8+ T cells from PBMCs. V usage is TRBV13 and J usage is TRBJ2-7, with D possibly being TRBD1 (6 bases). In DNA, the CDR3 is TGTGCCACAAGGCCGGGACAAGGATACGAGCAGTACTTC. Amino acid sequence: CATRPGQGYEQYF.